Each of the 8 T cell receptor beta chains below was sequenced from the same sample in a study of blood T cell repertoires in COVID-19. The data were produced by immunoSEQ multiplex PCR, yet TCRdb's version contains in-frame clones alone and is incomplete. The sample lists about 120,000 clones, 87% occurring once. The source material was peripheral blood. These receptors came from a woman in her 70s with acute or convalescent COVID-19.

The chain couples TRBV5-1 to TRBJ2-2, with 8 nucleotides matching TRBD2. The CDR3 has 14 amino acids. Germline CDR1 reads SGHRS; CDR2 reads YFSETQ. Trimming cost V 5 bases and J 1 base; bases outside gene matches: 1. CDR3 loop: CASRSGGNTGELFF. In DNA, the CDR3 is TGCGCCAGCAGGAGCGGGGGGAACACCGGGGAGCTGTTTTTT.

The chain carries TRBV7-2 and TRBJ1-5; TRBD1 might be the D (6 bases). Germline V lookup: CDR1 SGHTA, CDR2 FQGNSA. This CDR3 comprises 15 residues. Between the trimmed V and J ends, which lost 5 bases and 2 bases, there was a span of 13 bases. The CDR3 is CASSTYSGGNQPQHF. In DNA form, the CDR3 reads TGTGCCAGCAGCACCTATTCAGGGGGCAATCAGCCCCAGCATTTT.

J is TRBJ1-1 and V is TRBV15; no definite D call. Deletions cut 0 bases from V and 2 bases from J, with 7 bases between. This CDR3 spans 14 amino acids. CDR1 is LNHNV and CDR2 is YYDKDF in the germline V gene (reference sequence). CDR3 nucleotides: TGTGCCACCAGCAGAGAGAGGGAAAACACTGAAGCTTTCTTT. Amino acid sequence: CATSRERENTEAFF.

The chain employs TRBV5-1 and TRBJ2-1; TRBD2 aligns across 8 bases. The CDR3 runs to 17 residues. From germline, CDR1 is SGHRS and CDR2 YFSETQ. The trim removed 5 bases at V and 0 bases at J, leaving 10 bases unmatched. The CDR3 loop is CASRMGLVWGSYNEQFF. Written as DNA, the CDR3 is TGCGCCAGCAGGATGGGACTAGTCTGGGGCTCCTACAATGAGCAGTTCTTC.

The genes are TRBV30 and TRBJ2-7, with 11 bases matching TRBD1. Germline V gives CDR1 GTSNPN, CDR2 SVGIG (reference sequence). V gave up 3 bases and J gave up 3 bases; unmatched junction bases: 7. This CDR3 has 15 residues. The CDR3 region is CAWRYRTGGFYEQYF. CDR3 sequence (DNA): TGTGCCTGGAGGTATAGGACAGGGGGCTTCTACGAGCAGTACTTC.

This chain uses TRBV5-5 with TRBJ2-1; 10 nucleotides align to TRBD2. V was clipped by 2 bases and J by 7 bases; unmatched bases: 9. Per the germline V gene, CDR1 is SGHKS and CDR2 is YYEKEE (reference sequence). The CDR3 sequence is 16 residues long. The CDR3 protein is CASSFSERGGWNEQFF. The CDR3 nucleotides read TGTGCCAGCAGCTTCAGTGAGCGGGGGGGCTGGAATGAGCAGTTCTTC.

This chain connects TRBV9 to TRBJ1-2; weak D call: TRBD1 (5 bases). Trimming shortened V by 4 bases and J by 8 bases, and 18 bases separated the two germline ends. Germline V gene lookup returns CDR1 SGDLS and CDR2 YYNGEE. This CDR3 contains 14 residues. CDR3 protein: CASSPRGGVSGYTF. For the CDR3, the DNA is TGTGCCAGCAGCCCCCGGGGGGGGGTGAGCGGCTACACCTTC.

The chain employs TRBV18 and TRBJ2-5, with a possible D match to TRBD2 (6 bases). The CDR3 runs to 16 residues. The V gene lost 2 bases and the J gene lost 1 base, with 14 bases spanning the gap. The germline CDR1 and CDR2 sequences are KGHSH and LQKENI. In DNA, the CDR3 is TGTGCCAGCTCACCAACCATGAACGGGGGCCAAGAGACCCAGTACTTC. It encodes CASSPTMNGGQETQYF.